This T cell receptor (beta chain) was retrieved from a study of fetal regulatory T cell absence and autoimmunity. General study results and limits: Broadly similar TRB gene family usage was seen in pancreas and cord blood. Compared with cord blood, pancreas showed oligoclonal TCR enrichment, some clones over 90-fold. Antigen-driven pancreatic autoimmunity before birth in IPEX was inferred from oligoclonal enrichment.

On this clone: No antigen is known for it.

TCRdb's table, derived via immunoSEQ multiplex PCR, lists solely in-frame clones and lacks some. The table has 95,000 to 100,000 clones, about 78% seen once. Trimming removed 0 bases from V and 1 base from J, with 10 bases in between. CDR1 SGDLS and CDR2 YYNGEE come from the germline V gene. The CDR3 is made up of 16 amino acids. Sequencing was done on a sample of pancreas tissue. The TCR was taken from a male donor with IPEX syndrome. This chain uses TRBV9 with TRBJ2-2, with D possibly TRBD2 on 5 matching bases. The CDR3 coding sequence is TGTGCCAGCAGCGTAGTTTCAAGCGGGAACACCGGGGAGCTGTTTTTT. It is translated as CASSVVSSGNTGELFF.